The present entry profiles one T cell receptor (beta chain) with its context. Its antigen is not identified. These data belong to a study of T cell responses to AZD1222 COVID-19 vaccine. Whole-study findings and limits: Baseline antibody screening turned up just six seropositive AZD1222 recipients.

The V gene's germline CDR1 is ENHRY and CDR2 SYGVKD. Trimming removed 3 bases from V and 2 bases from J, with 14 bases in between. There are 16 residues in the CDR3. Profiled with immunoSEQ multiplex PCR; TCRdb holds only in-frame clones, not every one. The table shows 100,000 to 150,000 clones, with around 88% occurring only once. The sequencing here drew on peripheral blood, taken on day 0 of MenACWY control vaccination. The TCR was taken from an adult in good health. The V and J genes are TRBV10-3 and TRBJ1-5, with D unresolved. The CDR3 bases are TGTGCCATCAGTGACGTTCAAAAGGGAGGCAATCAGCCCCAGCATTTT. This gives the protein CAISDVQKGGNQPQHF.